This TCR beta chain was captured in a study of blood T cells in healthy people across ages. Findings of the study overall: Older individuals had lower TCR beta diversity per million T cells (the decline was roughly linear).

CDR3 length: 12 residues. Looked up from germline, CDR1 is SQVTM and CDR2 is ANQGSEA. Worth noting for this clonotype: Its antigen is undetermined.

Through a sample-barcoded 5' primer and a J-beta primer mix, a second PCR was run for about 6 to 11 cycles. Every sample gave at least 3 million paired-end reads containing CDR3. MiXCR, applied by TCRdb to the 5' RACE reads, yields one record per CDR3 protein. The sample has about 970,000 distinct CDR3 sequences; roughly 51% are singletons. The chain uses TRBV29-1 and TRBJ2-7; D is unclear. The J call is doubtful: the DNA matches TRBJ2-5 better. This receptor was identified in a woman aged 60-70 years in good health. Material: blood. The CDR3 nucleotides read TGCAGCGTAGAAAAAGTGGTTGAGACCCAGTACTTC. Translating it yields CSVEKVVETQYF.